This entry lists 26 T cell receptor beta chains sequenced from one sample in a study of T cell responses to AZD1222 COVID-19 vaccine. TCRdb's copy holds only in-frame clones and misses some; the assay was immunoSEQ multiplex PCR. The sample has tens of thousands of clones, about 92% seen once. This specimen consisted of peripheral blood, obtained on day 0 of AZD1222 vaccination. The receptors stem from an adult in good health.

CDR3 sequence (DNA): TGCGCCAGCAGCCGGGACGGCAGCTCTGGGGCCAACGTCCTGACTTTC. Encoded protein: CASSRDGSSGANVLTF. The chain recombines TRBV5-1 with TRBJ2-6, with D perhaps being TRBD1 or TRBD2 (5 bases each). Germline V gives CDR1 SGHRS, CDR2 YFSETQ. Trimming shortened V by 4 bases and J by 0 bases, and 11 bases separated the two germline ends. This CDR3 is 16 amino acids long.

The chain joins TRBV9 to TRBJ1-1; D call uncertain. Germline assignment: CDR1 SGDLS and CDR2 YYNGEE. The CDR3 runs to 13 residues. V dropped 0 bases and J dropped 4 bases, with 7 bases sitting between them. The DNA of the CDR3 is TGTGCCAGCAGCGTAGTTACCAGCACTGAAGCTTTCTTT. Translating it yields CASSVVTSTEAFF. Together with reference TRBV9 and TRBJ1-1, the CDR3 gives the full variable domain: DSGVTQTPKHLITATGQRVTLRCSPRSGDLSVYWYQQSLDQGLQFLIQYYNGEERAKGNILERFSAQQFPDLHSELNLSSLELGDSALYFCASSVVTSTEAFFGQGTRLTVV.

The rearrangement links TRBV6-6 to TRBJ2-3; D is unclear. Germline CDR1 reads MNHNY; CDR2 reads SVGAGI (reference sequence). The CDR3 covers 12 residues. V lost 6 bases to trimming and J lost 6 bases, with 10 bases between them. Here the CDR3 DNA reads TGTGCCAGCAGCCCCCGGGCGGATACGCAGTATTTT. Amino acid sequence: CASSPRADTQYF.

The V gene is TRBV29-1, the J gene TRBJ2-7; 7 positions agree with TRBD2. The V and J ends lost 4 bases and 2 bases, in that order; junction bases with no gene match: 11. In germline, CDR1 is SQVTM, CDR2 ANQGSEA. The CDR3 is made up of 15 amino acids. CDR3 amino acids: CSVALGTGGTYEQYF. The CDR3 region has the DNA TGCAGCGTTGCACTTGGGACGGGGGGTACCTACGAGCAGTACTTC.

The V call is TRBV12-5, the J call TRBJ1-1; no definite D call. The germline CDR1 and CDR2 sequences are LGHNT and FRNRAP. The CDR3 length is 12 residues. Between the trimmed V and J ends, which lost 6 bases and 8 bases, there was a span of 13 bases. CDR3 sequence reads: CASGPNGLEAFF. CDR3 sequence (DNA): TGTGCTAGTGGGCCCAACGGGCTCGAAGCTTTCTTT.

The rearrangement uses TRBV5-4 and TRBJ2-6; 12 nucleotides agree with TRBD1. CDR1 is SGHNT and CDR2 is YYREEE in the germline V gene (reference sequence). Trimming removed 4 bases from V and 0 bases from J; junction bases left unmatched: 8. The CDR3 is made up of 19 amino acids. The CDR3 nucleotides are TGTGCCAGCAGCGCGGGACAGGGGGCCCCATCCTCTGGGGCCAACGTCCTGACTTTC. Protein: CASSAGQGAPSSGANVLTF.

The chain carries TRBV19 and TRBJ2-7, with D maybe TRBD2 (6 bases). V was shortened by 8 bases and J by 0 bases, with 14 bases between the two germline ends. The CDR3 is made up of 14 amino acids. Germline CDR1 LNHDA, CDR2 SQIVND (reference sequence). CDR3 sequence: CASGERVSSYEQYF. CDR3 DNA: TGTGCCAGTGGTGAGCGGGTTTCCTCCTACGAGCAGTACTTC. Variable domain in full (rest from reference TRBV19 and TRBJ2-7): DGGITQSPKYLFRKEGQNVTLSCEQNLNHDAMYWYRQDPGQGLRLIYYSQIVNDFQKGDIAEGYSVSREKKESFPLTVTSAQKNPTAFYLCASGERVSSYEQYFGPGTRLTVT.

This chain links TRBV2 with TRBJ1-2, with D unresolved. V lost 11 bases and J 11 bases, leaving 21 bases between the germline ends. Germline loops: CDR1 SNHLY, CDR2 FYNNEI. CDR3 length: 12 residues. The CDR3 reads CAGTGRNVLYTF. The CDR3 bases are TGTGCCGGAACTGGCCGCAACGTCCTTTACACCTTC. Filled out from reference TRBV2 and TRBJ1-2, the complete variable domain reads EPEVTQTPSHQVTQMGQEVILRCVPISNHLYFYWYRQILGQKVEFLVSFYNNEISEKSEIFDDQFSVERPDGSNFTLKIRSTKLEDSAMYFCAGTGRNVLYTFGSGTRLTVV.

The chain uses TRBV9 and TRBJ1-1; 8 bases are shared with TRBD1. J gave up 2 bases and V 0 bases, and 3 bases lay outside the gene matches. Germline assignment: CDR1 SGDLS and CDR2 YYNGEE. This CDR3 is 15 amino acids long. The CDR3 here is CASSVEGQGNTEAFF. The CDR3 DNA is TGTGCCAGCAGCGTAGAAGGACAGGGAAACACTGAAGCTTTCTTT.

This clone has only a few counts. The V gene is TRBV6-5, the J gene TRBJ2-6; possible D gene TRBD2, 5 bases. Trimming left V 0 bases short and J 0 bases short, with 6 bases between. This CDR3 has 16 residues. CDR1 MNHEY and CDR2 SVGAGI come from the germline V gene. The CDR3 nucleotides are TGTGCCAGCAGTTACTCGGAGGACTCTGGGGCCAACGTCCTGACTTTC. Its protein product is CASSYSEDSGANVLTF.

The chain is built from TRBV28 and TRBJ1-1; D is undetermined. Germline loops: CDR1 MDHEN, CDR2 SYDVKM. Trimming removed 5 bases at V and 3 bases at J, with 16 bases between. The CDR3 loop spans 15 amino acids. DNA for the CDR3: TGTGCCAGCAGTGACACAGCAACTGGGGACACTGAAGCTTTCTTT. Its translation: CASSDTATGDTEAFF.

This clone showed up just once. The rearrangement links TRBV10-1 to TRBJ2-1; D call uncertain. V was pared by 3 bases and J by 9 bases, with 12 bases between. The CDR3 spans 13 residues. Germline loops: CDR1 WNHNN, CDR2 SYGVQD (reference sequence). The CDR3 DNA sequence: TGCGCCAGCAGTGACCCCCAATTTCGTGAGCAGTTCTTC. It encodes CASSDPQFREQFF.

This sequence joins TRBV7-9 and TRBJ1-2; unclear D gene. Germline values: CDR1 SEHNR, CDR2 FQNEAQ (reference sequence). This CDR3 has 11 residues. V dropped 5 bases and J dropped 8 bases, with 9 bases sitting between them. CDR3: CASSDLGGYTF. CDR3 coding DNA: TGTGCCAGCAGCGATCTCGGGGGCTACACCTTC.

This chain joins TRBV15 and TRBJ1-4, with D unresolved. Per the germline V gene, CDR1 is LNHNV and CDR2 is YYDKDF (reference sequence). This CDR3 is built from 14 residues. Trimming removed 0 bases at V and 2 bases at J, with 4 bases between. CDR3 sequence: CATSRDWTNEKLFF. The DNA of the CDR3 is TGTGCCACCAGCAGAGATTGGACTAATGAAAAACTGTTTTTT.

The chain recombines TRBV11-2 with TRBJ2-7; 7 bases map to TRBD2. V was pared by 0 bases and J by 4 bases, with 9 bases of the junction left unmatched. The CDR3 loop spans 16 amino acids. The germline gives CDR1 SGHAT, CDR2 FQNNGV. For the CDR3, the DNA is TGTGCCAGCAGCTTAGAGGCGGGGCGGGGGTTATACGAGCAGTACTTC. It codes for CASSLEAGRGLYEQYF. Based on the CDR3 plus reference TRBV11-2 and TRBJ2-7, the full variable domain is EAGVAQSPRYKIIEKRQSVAFWCNPISGHATLYWYQQILGQGPKLLIQFQNNGVVDDSQLPKDRFSAERLKGVDSTLKIQPAKLEDSAVYLCASSLEAGRGLYEQYFGPGTRLTVT.

V is TRBV12-5 and J is TRBJ1-5, with D perhaps matching TRBD1 (6 bases). Germline V gene data show CDR1 as LGHNT and CDR2 as FRNRAP. The CDR3 is 14 residues long. V lost 6 bases to trimming and J lost 7 bases, with 16 bases between them. The CDR3 nucleotides are TGTGCTAGTGGCTTGAGGGGGGGGGACCAGCCCCAGCATTTT. Protein sequence: CASGLRGGDQPQHF.

This clone is a singleton in its sample. The chain recombines TRBV5-1 with TRBJ2-5; 8 bases align to TRBD1. Germline CDR1 and CDR2: SGHRS and YFSETQ. This CDR3 spans 15 amino acids. The J segment lost 5 bases and the V segment lost 0 bases, leaving 6 bases of the junction unmatched. The CDR3 DNA reads as TGCGCCAGCAGCTTGGCGCCAGGGGGCGCGGAGACCCAGTACTTC. Protein sequence: CASSLAPGGAETQYF.

Regarding this clone: The sample has other DNA sequences that encode this CDR3 too. The chain couples TRBV28 to TRBJ1-5, with 8 bases matching TRBD1. Germline CDR1 MDHEN, CDR2 SYDVKM. This CDR3 is 15 amino acids long. V lost 6 bases to trimming and J lost 0 bases; unmatched junction nucleotides: 4. CDR3 protein: CASSSGQGSNQPQHF. CDR3 sequence (DNA): TGTGCCAGCAGCTCTGGACAGGGTAGCAATCAGCCCCAGCATTTT. Combining the CDR3 with reference TRBV28 and TRBJ1-5 gives the whole variable domain DVKVTQSSRYLVKRTGEKVFLECVQDMDHENMFWYRQDPGLGLRLIYFSYDVKMKEKGDIPEGYSVSREKKERFSLILESASTNQTSMYLCASSSGQGSNQPQHFGDGTRLSIL.

The rearrangement links TRBV19 to TRBJ2-7; 9 bases are a match to TRBD1. Germline V gives CDR1 LNHDA, CDR2 SQIVND (reference sequence). V dropped 6 bases and J dropped 0; count of bases not matched to a gene: 6. The CDR3 covers 15 residues. DNA for the CDR3: TGTGCCAGTAGCAATGGACAGGGGAGCTCCTACGAGCAGTACTTC. Its translation is CASSNGQGSSYEQYF.

The rearrangement joins TRBV11-2 to TRBJ2-7, with TRBD2 identical over 8 bases. CDR3 length: 15 residues. Per germline, CDR1 SGHAT and CDR2 FQNNGV. V dropped 4 bases and J dropped 2; count of bases not matched to a gene: 7. The CDR3 loop reads CASSSPGGSAYEQYF. In nucleotides, the CDR3 is TGTGCCAGCAGCTCCCCGGGGGGGTCGGCCTACGAGCAGTACTTC.

The chain links TRBV5-6 to TRBJ2-7; D remains ambiguous. The CDR3 has 15 amino acids. The germline CDR1 and CDR2 sequences are SGHDT and YYEEEE. V lost 2 bases and J 1 base, leaving 13 bases between the germline ends. Here the CDR3 DNA reads TGTGCCAGCAGCTTAATCCAGGAACCTTCCTACGAGCAGTACTTC. Its protein product is CASSLIQEPSYEQYF.

CDR3 sequence (DNA): TGTGCCAGCAGCTTTCCCGGGACAGGGAATACCGGGGAGCTGTTTTTT. As protein: CASSFPGTGNTGELFF. The J gene is TRBJ2-2, the V gene TRBV7-6; TRBD1 matches 9 bases. Germline V gene lookup returns CDR1 SGHVS and CDR2 FNYEAQ. CDR3 length: 16 residues. J gave up 5 bases and V 3 bases, and 7 bases lay outside the gene matches.

This clone was observed once. The chain links TRBV3-1 (or the pseudogene TRBV3-2) to TRBJ2-7, with 7 bases that match TRBD1. Germline CDR1 LGHDT, CDR2 YNNKEL (reference sequence). This CDR3 is 13 amino acids long. V dropped 4 bases and J dropped 5; count of bases not matched to a gene: 5. The CDR3 DNA is TGTGCCAGCAGCCGAACTCAGGGGGACGAGCAGTACTTC. Translating it yields CASSRTQGDEQYF.

The chain recombines TRBV5-1 with TRBJ2-1; D is uncertain. V gave up 5 bases and J gave up 0 bases, with 12 bases separating them. Germline-derived CDR1 and CDR2 are SGHRS and YFSETQ. This CDR3 is 15 amino acids long. This CDR3 is CASRPTLSSYNEQFF. CDR3 coding DNA: TGCGCCAGCAGACCAACACTGAGCTCCTACAATGAGCAGTTCTTC.

V is TRBV2 and J is TRBJ1-5; D gene unclear. Germline CDR1 is SNHLY and CDR2 is FYNNEI. The CDR3 extends over 14 amino acids. Trimming left V 5 bases short and J 11 bases short, with 19 bases between. Here the CDR3 reads CASSKRSGEAAQHF. DNA of the CDR3: TGTGCCAGCAGTAAGAGAAGCGGAGAAGCCGCCCAGCATTTT.

The V gene is TRBV12-3 or TRBV12-4, the J gene TRBJ2-1; D might be TRBD2 (6 bases). The CDR3 spans 13 residues. The V and J ends lost 7 bases and 7 bases respectively, with 14 bases between them. DNA of the CDR3: TGTGCCAGCACCCCCAGCGCGGGGAATGAGCAGTTCTTC. It encodes CASTPSAGNEQFF.